This T cell receptor beta chain was captured in a study of neurological immune-mediated disorders. 2 million PBMCs stored at -80 C were the source of the unsorted libraries. It was by 5'RACE with 10-nucleotide random UMIs that the cDNA was made. From the 5' RACE reads, TCRdb called clonotypes with MiXCR, one entry per CDR3 protein. Of tens of thousands of distinct CDR3 sequences listed, around 2.6% were seen once; the top ten hold more than 0.95%. This clonotype has a handful of counts. The junction departs from germline at one end; a sequencing error may be responsible. This CDR3 contains 14 residues. Per germline, CDR1 WSHSY and CDR2 SAAADI.

The sequenced sample was PBMCs. This receptor was identified in a woman aged 25 to 39 with multiple sclerosis. The genes are TRBV10-2 and TRBJ2-1; D tentatively reads TRBD1 or TRBD2 (5 bases each). Written as DNA, the CDR3 is TGTGCCAGCAGTGAAGGGACCCTTAACAATGAGCAGTCCTTC. This gives the protein CASSEGTLNNEQSF.